This T cell receptor (beta chain) was documented in a study of cytomegalovirus exposure and HLA in healthy donors. The CDR3 has 15 amino acids. The V and J ends lost 2 bases and 3 bases respectively, with 11 bases between them. The V gene's germline CDR1 is SGHTA and CDR2 FQGTGA. In regard to this clone: Its antigen is not identified.

With 60 Vbeta and 13 Jbeta primers, the PCR was carried out. TCRdb's copy holds only in-frame clones and misses some; the assay was immunoSEQ multiplex PCR. The sample table sets out some 150,000 clones. Whole-study results and caveats: Analyses of presence/absence relied on an assumption of roughly uniform sequencing depth across donors.

The origin of this receptor is a woman aged 18-29 years in good health and CMV-seronegative. Sequencing input: PBMCs. The chain employs TRBV7-3 and TRBJ2-1, with D perhaps TRBD1 (5 bases). For the CDR3, the DNA is TGTGCCAGCAGCTTATCAGGGTCTCTCTACAATGAGCAGTTCTTC. Translation gives CASSLSGSLYNEQFF. The full variable domain, with the rest looked up from reference TRBV7-3 and TRBJ2-1, is GAGVSQTPSNKVTEKGKYVELRCDPISGHTALYWYRQSLGQGPEFLIYFQGTGAADDSGLPNDRFFAVRPEGSVSTLKIQRTERGDSAVYLCASSLSGSLYNEQFFGPGTRLTVL.